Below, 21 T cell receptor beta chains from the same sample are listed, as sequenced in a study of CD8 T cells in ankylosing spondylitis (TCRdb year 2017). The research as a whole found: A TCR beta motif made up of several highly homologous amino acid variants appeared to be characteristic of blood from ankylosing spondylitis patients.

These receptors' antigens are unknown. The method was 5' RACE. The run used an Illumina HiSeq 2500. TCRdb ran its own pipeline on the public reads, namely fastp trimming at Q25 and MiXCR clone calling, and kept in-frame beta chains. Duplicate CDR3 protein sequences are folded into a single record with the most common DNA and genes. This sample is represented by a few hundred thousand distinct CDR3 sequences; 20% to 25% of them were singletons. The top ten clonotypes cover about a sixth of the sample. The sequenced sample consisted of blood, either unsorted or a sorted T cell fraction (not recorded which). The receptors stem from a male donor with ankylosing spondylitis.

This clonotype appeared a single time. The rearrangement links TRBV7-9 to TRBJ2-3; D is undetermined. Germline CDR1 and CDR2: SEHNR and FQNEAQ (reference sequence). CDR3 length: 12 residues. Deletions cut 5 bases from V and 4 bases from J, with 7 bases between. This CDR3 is CASSADPDTQYF. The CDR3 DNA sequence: TGTGCCAGCAGCGCGGACCCAGATACGCAGTATTTT.

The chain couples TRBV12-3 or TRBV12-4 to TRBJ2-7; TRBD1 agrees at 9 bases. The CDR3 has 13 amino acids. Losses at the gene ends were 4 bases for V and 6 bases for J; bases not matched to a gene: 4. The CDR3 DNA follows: TGTGCCAGCAGTTCCTGGACAGGGGCCGAGCAGTACTTC. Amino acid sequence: CASSSWTGAEQYF.

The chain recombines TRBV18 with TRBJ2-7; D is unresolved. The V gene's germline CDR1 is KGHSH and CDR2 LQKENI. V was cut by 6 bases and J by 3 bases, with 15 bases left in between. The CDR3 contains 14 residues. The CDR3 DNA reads TGTGCCAGCTCCCTCCCGGCGGCCGGCTACGAGCAGTACTTC. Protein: CASSLPAAGYEQYF.

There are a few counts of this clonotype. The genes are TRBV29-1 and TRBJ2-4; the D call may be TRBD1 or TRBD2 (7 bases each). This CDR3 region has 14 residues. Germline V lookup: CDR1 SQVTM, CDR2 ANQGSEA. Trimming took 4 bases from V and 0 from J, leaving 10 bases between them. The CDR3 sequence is CSVAGGVAKNIQYF. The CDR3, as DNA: TGCAGCGTTGCAGGGGGGGTAGCCAAAAACATTCAGTACTTC.

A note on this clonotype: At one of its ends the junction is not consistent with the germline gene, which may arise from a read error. The CDR3 sequence is CTSSLGLSTGELFF. In DNA form, the CDR3 reads TGCACCAGCAGCTTGGGGCTTTCCACCGGGGAGCTGTTTTTT. The chain has TRBV5-1 and TRBJ2-2; possible D gene TRBD1, 5 bases. This CDR3 is built from 14 residues. Germline lookup yields CDR1 SGHRS and CDR2 YFSETQ.

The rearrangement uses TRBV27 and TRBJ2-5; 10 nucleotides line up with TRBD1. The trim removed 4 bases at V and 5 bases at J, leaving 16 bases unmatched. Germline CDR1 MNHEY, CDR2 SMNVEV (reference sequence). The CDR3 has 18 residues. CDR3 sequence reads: CASSSAGQGPSLGETQYF. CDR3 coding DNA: TGTGCCAGCAGTTCGGCGGGACAGGGGCCAAGTCTGGGGGAGACCCAGTACTTC.

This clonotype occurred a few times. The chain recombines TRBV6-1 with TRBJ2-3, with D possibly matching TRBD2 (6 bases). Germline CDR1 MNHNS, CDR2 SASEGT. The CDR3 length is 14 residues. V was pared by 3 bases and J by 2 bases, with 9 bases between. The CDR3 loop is CASSDSGHTDTQYF. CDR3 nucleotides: TGTGCCAGCAGTGATAGCGGACACACAGATACGCAGTATTTT.

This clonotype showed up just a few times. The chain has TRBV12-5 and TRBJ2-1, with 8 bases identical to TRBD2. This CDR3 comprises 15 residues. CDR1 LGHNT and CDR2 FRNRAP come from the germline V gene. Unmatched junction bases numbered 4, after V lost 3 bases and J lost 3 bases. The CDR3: CASGFGREVYNEQFF. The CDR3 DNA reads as TGTGCTAGTGGTTTCGGGCGGGAGGTCTACAATGAGCAGTTCTTC.

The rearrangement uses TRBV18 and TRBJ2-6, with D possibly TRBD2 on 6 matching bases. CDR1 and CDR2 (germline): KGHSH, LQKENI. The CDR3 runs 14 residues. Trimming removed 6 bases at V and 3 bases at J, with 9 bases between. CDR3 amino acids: CASSGGIGANVLTF. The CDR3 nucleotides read TGTGCCAGCTCTGGCGGGATTGGGGCCAACGTCCTGACTTTC.

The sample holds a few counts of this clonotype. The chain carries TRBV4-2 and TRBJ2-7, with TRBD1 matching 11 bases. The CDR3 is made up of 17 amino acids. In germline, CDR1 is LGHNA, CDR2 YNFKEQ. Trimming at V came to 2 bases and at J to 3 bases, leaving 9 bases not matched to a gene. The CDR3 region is CASSQSLEGTGGYEQYF. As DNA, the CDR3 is TGTGCCAGCAGCCAAAGCCTGGAAGGGACAGGGGGCTACGAGCAGTACTTC.

This chain's CDR3 is CASGPLAGGQFF. In DNA form, the CDR3 reads TGTGCCAGCGGCCCTCTAGCGGGAGGGCAGTTCTTC. The V and J genes are TRBV7-6 and TRBJ2-1; 11 bases agree with TRBD2. Germline V gene sequence: CDR1 SGHVS, CDR2 FNYEAQ. The CDR3 runs to 12 residues. Germline trimming cut 8 bases from V and 12 bases from J; bases unmatched to any gene: 6.

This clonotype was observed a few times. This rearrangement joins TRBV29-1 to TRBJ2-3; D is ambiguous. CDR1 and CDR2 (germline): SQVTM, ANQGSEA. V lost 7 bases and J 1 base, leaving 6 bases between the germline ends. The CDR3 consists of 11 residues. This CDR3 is CSGGRTDTQYF. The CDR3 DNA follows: TGCAGCGGGGGTCGCACAGATACGCAGTATTTT.

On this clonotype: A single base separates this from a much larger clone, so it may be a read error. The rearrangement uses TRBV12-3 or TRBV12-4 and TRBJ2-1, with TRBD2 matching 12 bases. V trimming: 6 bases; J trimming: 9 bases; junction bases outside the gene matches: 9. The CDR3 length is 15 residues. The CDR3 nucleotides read TGTGCCAGCAGACCTGGACTAGCGGGACTGGTTGAGCAGTTCTTC. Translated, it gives CASRPGLAGLVEQFF.

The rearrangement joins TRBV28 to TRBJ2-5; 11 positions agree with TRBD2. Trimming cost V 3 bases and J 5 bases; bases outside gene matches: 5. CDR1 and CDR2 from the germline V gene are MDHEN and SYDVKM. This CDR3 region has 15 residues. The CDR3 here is CASSFVLAGDETQYF. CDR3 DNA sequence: TGTGCCAGCAGTTTCGTACTAGCGGGAGATGAGACCCAGTACTTC.

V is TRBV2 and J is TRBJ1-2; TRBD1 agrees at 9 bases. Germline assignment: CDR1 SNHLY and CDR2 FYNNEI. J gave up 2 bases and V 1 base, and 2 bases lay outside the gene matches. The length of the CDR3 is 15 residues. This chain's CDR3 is CASSEGGQGNYGYTF. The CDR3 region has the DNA TGTGCCAGCAGTGAAGGGGGACAGGGCAACTATGGCTACACCTTC.

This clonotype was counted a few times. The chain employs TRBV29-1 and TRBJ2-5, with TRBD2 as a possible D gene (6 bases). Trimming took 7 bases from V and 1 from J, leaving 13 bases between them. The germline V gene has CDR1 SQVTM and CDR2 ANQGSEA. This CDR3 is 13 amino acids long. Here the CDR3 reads CSAELARQETQYF. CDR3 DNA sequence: TGCAGCGCCGAACTAGCCCGCCAAGAGACCCAGTACTTC. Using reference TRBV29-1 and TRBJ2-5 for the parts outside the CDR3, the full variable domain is SAVISQKPSRDICQRGTSLTIQCQVDSQVTMMFWYRQQPGQSLTLIATANQGSEATYESGFVIDKFPISRPNLTFSTLTVSNMSPEDSSIYLCSAELARQETQYFGPGTRLLVL.

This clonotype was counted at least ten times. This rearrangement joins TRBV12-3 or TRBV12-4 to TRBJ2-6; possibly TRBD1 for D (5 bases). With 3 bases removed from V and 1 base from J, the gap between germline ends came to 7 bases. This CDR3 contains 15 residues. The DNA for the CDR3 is TGTGCCAGCAGTTTTTCAGGGTCTGGGGCCAACGTCCTGACTTTC. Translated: CASSFSGSGANVLTF.

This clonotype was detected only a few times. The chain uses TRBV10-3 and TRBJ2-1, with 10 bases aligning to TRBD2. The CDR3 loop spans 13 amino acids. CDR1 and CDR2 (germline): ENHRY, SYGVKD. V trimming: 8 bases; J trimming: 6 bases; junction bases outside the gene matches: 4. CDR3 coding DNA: TGTGCCATCTCGGAGCGGGGGGGCAATGAGCAGTTCTTC. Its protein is CAISERGGNEQFF.

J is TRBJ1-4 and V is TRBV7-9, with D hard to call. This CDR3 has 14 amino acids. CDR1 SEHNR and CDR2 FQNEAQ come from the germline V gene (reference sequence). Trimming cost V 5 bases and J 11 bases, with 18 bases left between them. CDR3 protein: CASSPGEGNIKLFF. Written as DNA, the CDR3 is TGTGCCAGCAGCCCCGGTGAGGGTAATATCAAACTGTTTTTT.

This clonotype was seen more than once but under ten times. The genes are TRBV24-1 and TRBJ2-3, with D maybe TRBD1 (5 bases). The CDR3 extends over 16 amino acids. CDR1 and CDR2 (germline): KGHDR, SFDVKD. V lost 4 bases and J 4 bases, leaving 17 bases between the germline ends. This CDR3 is CATSELRRREADTQYF. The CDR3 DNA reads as TGTGCCACCAGTGAATTAAGGCGCAGGGAAGCAGATACGCAGTATTTT.

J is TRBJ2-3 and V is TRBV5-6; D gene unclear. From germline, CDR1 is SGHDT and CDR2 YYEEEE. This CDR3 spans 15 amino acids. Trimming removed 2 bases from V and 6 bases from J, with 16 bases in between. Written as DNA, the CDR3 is TGTGCCAGCAGCTTTGGAGACTCACGATGGGATACGCAGTATTTT. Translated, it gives CASSFGDSRWDTQYF.